Listed below are T cell receptor beta chains from one sample, sequenced in a study of T cells expressing NK-cell markers. After re-calling the 5' RACE reads, TCRdb lists one entry per CDR3 protein, DNA absent. Its table records about 460,000 distinct CDR3 sequences. The sample consisted of blood T cells: a sorted CD56 or NKG2C T cell subset, CD4+ or CD8+ T cells, or bulk PBMC T cells (not recorded which). The receptors originated from a woman between 50 and 59 years old in good health. CDR3s include the opening cysteine and the closing phenylalanine or tryptophan.

V gene,J gene,CDR3 protein
TRBV12-3/TRBV12-4,TRBJ2-4,CASSLGQYQNIQYF
TRBV19,TRBJ2-7,CASSIGTGQSYKQYF
TRBV3-1,TRBJ2-3,CASSRDPLAGTQYF
TRBV6-1,TRBJ2-3,CASMVGSTDTQYF
TRBV5-1,TRBJ1-2,CASSGQGLRNYGYTF
TRBV12-3/TRBV12-4,TRBJ2-1,CASSSPKLAGGYNEQFF
TRBV27,TRBJ1-1,CASRGAGMNTEAFF
TRBV27,TRBJ1-1,CASRINRNTEAFF
TRBV15,TRBJ2-5,CATSRGGGRRQETQYF
TRBV5-1,TRBJ2-2,CASSPITSGRTGELFF
TRBV9,TRBJ2-3,CASSVGVAADTQYF
TRBV7-9,TRBJ2-1,CASSQRDYRNEQFF
TRBV5-1,TRBJ2-7,CASSLTGTRGTYEQYF
TRBV5-1,TRBJ2-3,CASSSVPGLVDTQYF
TRBV7-2,TRBJ2-3,CASSPRDYPPTDTQYF
TRBV3-1,TRBJ2-5,CASSRGHGTKETQYF
TRBV19,TRBJ2-6,CASSLPGQGSSGANVLTF
TRBV25-1,TRBJ1-2,CASSDRGTRSYTF
TRBV12-3/TRBV12-4,TRBJ1-1,CASSFLKSAMNTEAFF
TRBV27,TRBJ1-5,CASRTLGNSNQPQHF
TRBV9,TRBJ2-1,CASSVETRPTYNEQFF
TRBV5-1,TRBJ1-2,CASSPARANYGYTF
TRBV4-1,TRBJ2-3,CASSPFGRSQTDTQYF
TRBV12-3/TRBV12-4,TRBJ2-4,CASGLAGVGSKNIQYF
TRBV5-1,TRBJ2-1,CASSSLQGSNEQFF
TRBV19,TRBJ2-3,CASSMWGTDTQYF
TRBV7-9,TRBJ1-2,CASSHQGTGVGYGYTF
TRBV29-1,TRBJ1-3,CSAEGGSGNTIYF
TRBV10-3,TRBJ1-1,CAIRSGGPEAFF
TRBV5-1,TRBJ2-3,CASSPGSEVTDTQYF
TRBV7-8,TRBJ2-1,CASSSTHNWEQFF
TRBV11-2,TRBJ2-2,CASSFTVTGYTGELFF
TRBV11-2,TRBJ1-5,CASSLNPGHNQPQHF
TRBV4-1,TRBJ1-5,CASSQDWTVSNQPQHF
TRBV20-1,TRBJ2-1,CSARVLGLAGGNNEQFF
TRBV6-5,TRBJ2-7,CASLSSYPLYEQYF
TRBV28,TRBJ2-7,CASSLLVRYEQYF
TRBV13,TRBJ2-1,CASSARLSSYNEQFF
TRBV7-9,TRBJ2-1,CASSLYRGVSDQRRILQFF
TRBV11-2,TRBJ2-5,CASSRGPAKETQYF
TRBV4-2,TRBJ1-4,CASSQDGGGASEKLFF
TRBV19,TRBJ2-2,CAHGAGQGSGELFF
TRBV16,TRBJ1-2,CASSQSVGANYGYTF
TRBV4-1,TRBJ2-1,CASSPGLAGGYYNEQFF
TRBV27,TRBJ2-2,CASSLSLRGLTGELFF
TRBV15,TRBJ2-2,CATSRDERQNTGELFF
TRBV6-5,TRBJ1-6,CASSYGYDSPLHF